What follows are 7 T cell receptor beta chains derived from one specimen sequenced in a study of T cells in Graves' hyperthyroidism and ophthalmopathy. From RNA transcripts, TCR beta CDR3 regions were amplified. During a first-round RT-PCR of the TCR CDR3, the HTBI primer set was used. TCRdb re-called the multiplex PCR reads through MiXCR, storing one row per CDR3 protein. The table shows 250,000 to 300,000 distinct CDR3 sequences, with approximately 19% occurring only once. The sequenced sample consisted of blood. The receptor source for this set is a man in his fifties or sixties with Graves' ophthalmopathy.

The table lists this clonotype with many counts. The genes are TRBV2 and TRBJ2-3; 13 bases line up with TRBD2. This CDR3 has 19 residues. CDR1 and CDR2 from the germline V gene are SNHLY and FYNNEI. The V and J ends lost 2 bases and 1 base, in that order; junction bases with no gene match: 9. The chain's CDR3 is CASSEFGLAGVQGTDTQYF. CDR3 bases: TGTGCCAGCAGTGAATTCGGACTAGCGGGAGTTCAGGGCACAGATACGCAGTATTTT.

The rearrangement links TRBV5-1 to TRBJ2-2, with 7 bases aligning to TRBD1. J was trimmed by 4 bases and V by 2 bases; bases with no gene match: 11. Germline V gives CDR1 SGHRS, CDR2 YFSETQ. The CDR3 loop spans 17 amino acids. The CDR3 region is CASSLPPGTVGTGELFF. Written as DNA, the CDR3 is TGCGCCAGCAGCTTACCCCCCGGGACAGTCGGCACCGGGGAGCTGTTTTTT.

About this clonotype: A much larger clone sits a single nucleotide away, making a read error possible. The V and J genes are TRBV5-1 and TRBJ2-3; D may be TRBD2 (6 bases). Germline-derived CDR1 and CDR2 are SGHRS and YFSETQ. This CDR3 comprises 15 residues. V lost 4 bases to trimming and J lost 5 bases, with 17 bases between them. Here the CDR3 DNA reads TGCGCCAGCAGCATAGGGCGGGGCAATGGAGATACGCAGTATTTT. Amino acids: CASSIGRGNGDTQYF.

This clonotype was counted at least ten times. CDR3 nucleotide sequence: TGTGCCAGCAGTTTGGGGTCGTTTGGGACTGAAGCTTTCTTT. It is translated as CASSLGSFGTEAFF. V is TRBV28 and J is TRBJ1-1; D call uncertain. CDR1 is MDHEN and CDR2 is SYDVKM in the germline V gene. Trimming left V 3 bases short and J 5 bases short, with 13 bases between. There are 14 residues in the CDR3.

This clonotype was found many times. The chain is built from TRBV7-6 and TRBJ1-3; D may be TRBD1 (6 bases). Trimming stripped 5 bases from V and 2 bases from J, with 10 bases between. Germline assignment: CDR1 SGHVS and CDR2 FNYEAQ. The CDR3 runs to 14 residues. Written as DNA, the CDR3 is TGTGCCAGCAGCAGCGAGGGGGCTGGAAACACCATATATTTT. Its protein is CASSSEGAGNTIYF.

In its sample, this clonotype was seen many times. The chain uses TRBV3-1 and TRBJ2-3; D remains unclear. CDR3 size: 15 residues. V dropped 2 bases and J dropped 2 bases, with 11 bases sitting between them. Germline V gene sequence: CDR1 LGHDT, CDR2 YNNKEL (reference sequence). CDR3 in amino acids: CASSQLRSLTDTQYF. CDR3 nucleotide sequence: TGTGCCAGCAGCCAATTGAGGAGCCTCACAGATACGCAGTATTTT.

This clonotype has at least ten counts. The chain joins TRBV20-1 to TRBJ1-1; D ambiguous. CDR1 is DFQATT, CDR2 SNEGSKA, per germline (reference sequence). V was cut by 2 bases and J by 8 bases, with 12 bases left in between. The CDR3 extends over 12 amino acids. In nucleotides, the CDR3 is TGCAGTGCTAGAAGCGGGCAGAGGGAAGCTTTCTTT. Its protein is CSARSGQREAFF.